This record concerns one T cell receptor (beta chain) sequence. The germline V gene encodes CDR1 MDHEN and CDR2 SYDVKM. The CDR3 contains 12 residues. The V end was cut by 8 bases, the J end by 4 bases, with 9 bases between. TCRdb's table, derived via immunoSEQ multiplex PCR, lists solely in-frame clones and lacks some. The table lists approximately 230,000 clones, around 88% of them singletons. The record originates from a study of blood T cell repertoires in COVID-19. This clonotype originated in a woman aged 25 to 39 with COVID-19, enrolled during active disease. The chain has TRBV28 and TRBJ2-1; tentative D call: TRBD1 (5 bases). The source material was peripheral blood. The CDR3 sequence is CASGALYNEQFF. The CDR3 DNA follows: TGTGCCAGCGGGGCACTTTACAATGAGCAGTTCTTC.